This TCR beta chain was observed in a study of blood T cells in healthy people across ages. About the study: About one barcoded beta molecule per two T cells was the capture yield of template switching.

The second PCR ran roughly 6 to 11 cycles with a sample-barcoded 5' primer and J-beta primers. Each cDNA was tagged by a template-switch adaptor containing 12 random nucleotides. TCRdb re-called the 5' RACE reads with MiXCR, one entry per CDR3 protein. The sample gives 1.5 million to 2 million distinct CDR3 sequences, about 32% of which show up once; 10% to 12% is in the top ten. Germline CDR1 reads SQVTM; CDR2 reads ANQGSEA. Trimming at V came to 6 bases and at J to 8 bases, leaving 9 bases not matched to a gene. This CDR3 has 14 amino acids. Findings of the study overall: Measured against age, TCR beta diversity per million T cells decreased in a roughly linear manner.

Remarks on this clonotype: Its antigen is as yet unknown. Given the absence of the conserved phenylalanine or tryptophan at the CDR3 end, a read error is likely.

Healthy Russian Caucasian donors spanned ages roughly 6 to 90 years. J is TRBJ2-1 and V is TRBV29-1; 11 bases line up with TRBD1. This sequence was found in a woman in her thirties in good health. Sequenced material: blood. DNA for the CDR3: TGCAGCGTCCCCCGGGACAGGGGGAGGGATGAGCAGTTCTTA. It encodes CSVPRDRGRDEQFL.